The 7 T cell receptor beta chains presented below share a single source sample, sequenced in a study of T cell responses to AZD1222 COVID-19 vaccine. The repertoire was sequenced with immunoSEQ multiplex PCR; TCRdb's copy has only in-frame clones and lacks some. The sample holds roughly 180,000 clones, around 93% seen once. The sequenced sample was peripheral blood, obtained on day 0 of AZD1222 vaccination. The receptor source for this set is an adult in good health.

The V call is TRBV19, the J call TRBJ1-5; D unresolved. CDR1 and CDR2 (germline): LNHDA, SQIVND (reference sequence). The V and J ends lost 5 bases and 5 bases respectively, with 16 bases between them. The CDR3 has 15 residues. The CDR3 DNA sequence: TGTGCCAGTAGTCCCGAGGAACAAGCTTATCAGCCCCAGCATTTT. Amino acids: CASSPEEQAYQPQHF.

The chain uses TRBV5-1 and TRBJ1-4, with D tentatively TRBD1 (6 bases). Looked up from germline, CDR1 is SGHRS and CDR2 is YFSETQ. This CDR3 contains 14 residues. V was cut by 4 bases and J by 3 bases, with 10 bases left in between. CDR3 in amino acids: CASSPRGSNEKLFF. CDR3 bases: TGCGCCAGCAGCCCGAGGGGGTCTAATGAAAAACTGTTTTTT.

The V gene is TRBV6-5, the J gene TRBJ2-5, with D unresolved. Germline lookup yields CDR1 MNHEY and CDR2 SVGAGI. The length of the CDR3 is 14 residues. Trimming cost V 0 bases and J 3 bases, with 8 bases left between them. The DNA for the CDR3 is TGTGCCAGCAGTTACTCGATGCTTAAAGAGACCCAGTACTTC. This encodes CASSYSMLKETQYF.

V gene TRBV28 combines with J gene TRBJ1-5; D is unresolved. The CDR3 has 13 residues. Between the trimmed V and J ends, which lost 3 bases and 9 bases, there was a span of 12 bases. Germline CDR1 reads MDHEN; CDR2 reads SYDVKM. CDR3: CASSLNVPSPQHF. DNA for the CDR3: TGTGCCAGCAGTTTGAATGTACCATCGCCCCAGCATTTT.

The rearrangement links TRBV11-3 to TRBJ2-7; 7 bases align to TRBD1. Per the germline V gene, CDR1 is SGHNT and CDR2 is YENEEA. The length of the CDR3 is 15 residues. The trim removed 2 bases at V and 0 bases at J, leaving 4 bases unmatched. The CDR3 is CASSLSRQGSYEQYF. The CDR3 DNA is TGTGCCAGCAGCTTAAGCCGACAGGGCTCCTACGAGCAGTACTTC.

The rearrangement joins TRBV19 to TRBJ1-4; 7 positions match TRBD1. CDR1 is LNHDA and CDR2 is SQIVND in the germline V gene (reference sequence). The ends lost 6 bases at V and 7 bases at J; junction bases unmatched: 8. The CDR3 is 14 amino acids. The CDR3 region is CASSRGGGSEKLFF. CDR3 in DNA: TGTGCCAGTAGCAGAGGGGGCGGCTCTGAAAAACTGTTTTTT.

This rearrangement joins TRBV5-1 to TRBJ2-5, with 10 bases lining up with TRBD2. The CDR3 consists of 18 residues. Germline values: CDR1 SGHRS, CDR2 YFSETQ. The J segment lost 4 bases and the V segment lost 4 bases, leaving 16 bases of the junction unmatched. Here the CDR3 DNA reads TGCGCCAGCAGCCAAGGGAGGGCTAGCGGGAGAAGGGGAGAGACCCAGTACTTC. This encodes CASSQGRASGRRGETQYF.